This note documents a single T cell receptor beta chain sequence. The sample originates from a study of blood T cell repertoires in COVID-19. In the study overall: From T cells, B-cell-depleted T cells, or PBMCs came the material, which was cDNA or gDNA.

Assay: immunoSEQ multiplex PCR; the TCRdb copy retains only in-frame clones and omits some. The sample lists a few hundred thousand clones; about 85% were seen once. Germline CDR1 SNHLY, CDR2 FYNNEI. The germline V and J ends were trimmed by 6 bases and 3 bases, with 11 bases remaining between them. The CDR3 contains 13 residues. This clonotype was sampled from a woman aged 18-35 years with acute or convalescent COVID-19. V usage is TRBV2 and J usage is TRBJ1-1; no firm D call. Sequencing input: peripheral blood. The CDR3 loop is CASRIQEDTEAFF. The CDR3 bases are TGTGCCAGCAGGATTCAGGAAGACACTGAAGCTTTCTTT.